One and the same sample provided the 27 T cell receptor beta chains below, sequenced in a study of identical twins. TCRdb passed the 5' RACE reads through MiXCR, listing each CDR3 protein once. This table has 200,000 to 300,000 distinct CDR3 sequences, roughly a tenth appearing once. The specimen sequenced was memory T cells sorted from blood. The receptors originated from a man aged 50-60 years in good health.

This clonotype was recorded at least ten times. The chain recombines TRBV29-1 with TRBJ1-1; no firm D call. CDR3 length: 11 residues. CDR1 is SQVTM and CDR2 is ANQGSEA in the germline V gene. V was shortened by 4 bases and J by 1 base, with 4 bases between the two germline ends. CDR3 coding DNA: TGCAGCGTTGGTTGGAACACTGAAGCTTTCTTT. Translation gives CSVGWNTEAFF.

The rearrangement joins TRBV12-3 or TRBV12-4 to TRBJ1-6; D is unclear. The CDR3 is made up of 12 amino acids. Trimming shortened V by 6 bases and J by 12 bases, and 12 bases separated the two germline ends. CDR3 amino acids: CASSLQWLPLHF. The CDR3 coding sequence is TGTGCCAGCAGCCTTCAGTGGTTACCCCTCCACTTT.

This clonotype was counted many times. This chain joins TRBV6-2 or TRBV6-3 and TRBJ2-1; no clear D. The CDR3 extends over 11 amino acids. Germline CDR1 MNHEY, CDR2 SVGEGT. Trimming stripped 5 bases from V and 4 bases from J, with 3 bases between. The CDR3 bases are TGTGCCAGCAGTAAGTACAATGAGCAGTTCTTC. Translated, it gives CASSKYNEQFF.

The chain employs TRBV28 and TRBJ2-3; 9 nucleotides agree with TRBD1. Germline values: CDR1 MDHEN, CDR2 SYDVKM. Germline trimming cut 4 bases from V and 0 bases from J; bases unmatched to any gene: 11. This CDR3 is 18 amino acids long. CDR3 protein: CASSSYRGHGSSTDTQYF. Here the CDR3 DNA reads TGTGCCAGCAGTTCATACAGGGGGCACGGCTCTAGCACAGATACGCAGTATTTT.

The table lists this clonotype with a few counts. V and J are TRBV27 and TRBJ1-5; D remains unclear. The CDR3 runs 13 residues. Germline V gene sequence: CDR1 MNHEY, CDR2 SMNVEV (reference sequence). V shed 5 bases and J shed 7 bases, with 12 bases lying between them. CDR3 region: CASSPGPGQPQHF. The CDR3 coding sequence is TGTGCCAGCAGTCCCGGCCCAGGCCAGCCCCAGCATTTT.

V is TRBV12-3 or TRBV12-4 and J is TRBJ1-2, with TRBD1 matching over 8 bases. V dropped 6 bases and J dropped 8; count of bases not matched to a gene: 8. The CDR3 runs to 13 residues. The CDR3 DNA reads TGTGCCAGCAGCAACGGACAGGGTGACGGCTACACCTTC. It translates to CASSNGQGDGYTF.

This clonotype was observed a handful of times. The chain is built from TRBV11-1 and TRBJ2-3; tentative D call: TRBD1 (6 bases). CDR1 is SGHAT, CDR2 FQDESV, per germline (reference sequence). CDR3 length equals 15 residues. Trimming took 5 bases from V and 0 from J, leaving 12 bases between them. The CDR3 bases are TGTGCCAGCAGCCTCTTAACAGGGAGCACAGATACGCAGTATTTT. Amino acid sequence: CASSLLTGSTDTQYF.

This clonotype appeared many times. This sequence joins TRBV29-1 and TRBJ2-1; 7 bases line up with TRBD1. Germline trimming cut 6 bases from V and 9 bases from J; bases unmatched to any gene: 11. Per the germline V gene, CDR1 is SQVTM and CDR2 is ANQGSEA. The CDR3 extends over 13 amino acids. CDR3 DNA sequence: TGCAGCGTACACAGGGGCCCCGCGGGTGAGCAGTTCTTC. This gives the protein CSVHRGPAGEQFF.

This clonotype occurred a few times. The chain's CDR3 is CAWTPGGPETQYF. Here the CDR3 DNA reads TGTGCCTGGACTCCAGGGGGACCGGAGACCCAGTACTTC. V gene TRBV30 combines with J gene TRBJ2-5; 7 positions match TRBD1. V was pared by 4 bases and J by 5 bases, with 7 bases of the junction left unmatched. The CDR3 consists of 13 residues. Germline lookup yields CDR1 GTSNPN and CDR2 SVGIG (reference sequence).

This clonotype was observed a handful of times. The CDR3 nucleotides are TGCAGTGCTAGAGATTTAAAGGGGTCGGGCACTGAAGCTTTCTTT. It is translated as CSARDLKGSGTEAFF. The V call is TRBV20-1, the J call TRBJ1-1, with D possibly matching TRBD1 (5 bases). Germline loops: CDR1 DFQATT, CDR2 SNEGSKA (reference sequence). The CDR3 consists of 15 residues. The V and J ends lost 0 bases and 4 bases respectively, with 15 bases between them.

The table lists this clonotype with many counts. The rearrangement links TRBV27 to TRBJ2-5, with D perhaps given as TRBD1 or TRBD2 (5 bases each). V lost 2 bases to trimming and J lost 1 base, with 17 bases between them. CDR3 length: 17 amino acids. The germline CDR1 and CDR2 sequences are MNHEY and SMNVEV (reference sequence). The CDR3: CASSLMNGDVGQETQYF. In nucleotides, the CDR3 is TGTGCCAGCAGTTTAATGAATGGGGACGTAGGCCAAGAGACCCAGTACTTC.

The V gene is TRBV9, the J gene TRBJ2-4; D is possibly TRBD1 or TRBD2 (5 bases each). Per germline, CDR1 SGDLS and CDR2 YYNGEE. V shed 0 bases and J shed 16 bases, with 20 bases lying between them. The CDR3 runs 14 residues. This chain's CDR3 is CASSVVGRARHLYF. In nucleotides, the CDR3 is TGTGCCAGCAGCGTAGTGGGACGGGCCCGGCATTTATACTTC.

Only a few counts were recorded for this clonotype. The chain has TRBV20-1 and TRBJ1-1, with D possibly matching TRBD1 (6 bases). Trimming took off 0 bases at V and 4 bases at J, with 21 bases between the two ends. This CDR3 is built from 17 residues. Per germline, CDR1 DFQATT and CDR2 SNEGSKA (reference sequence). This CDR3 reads CSARDPRRGGLITEAFF. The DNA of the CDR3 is TGCAGTGCTAGAGATCCGCGGAGGGGGGGGCTAATCACTGAAGCTTTCTTT.

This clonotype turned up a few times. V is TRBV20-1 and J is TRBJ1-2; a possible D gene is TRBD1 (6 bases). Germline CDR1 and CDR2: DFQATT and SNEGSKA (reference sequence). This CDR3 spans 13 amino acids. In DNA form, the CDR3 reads TGCAGCCCTATCGAGACAGGACACTATGGCTACACCTTC. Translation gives CSPIETGHYGYTF.

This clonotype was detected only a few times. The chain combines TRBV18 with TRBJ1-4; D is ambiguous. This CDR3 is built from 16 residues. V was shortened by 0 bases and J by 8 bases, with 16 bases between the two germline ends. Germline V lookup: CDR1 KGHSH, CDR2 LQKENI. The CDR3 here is CASSPPSGHNLEKLFF. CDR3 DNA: TGTGCCAGCTCACCACCTTCCGGCCATAATCTGGAAAAACTGTTTTTT.

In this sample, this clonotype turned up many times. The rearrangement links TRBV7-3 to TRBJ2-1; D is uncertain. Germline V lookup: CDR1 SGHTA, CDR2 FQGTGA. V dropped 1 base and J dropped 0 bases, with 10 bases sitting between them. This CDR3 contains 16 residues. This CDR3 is CASSLNLLSSYNEQFF. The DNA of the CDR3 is TGTGCCAGCAGCTTAAATCTACTTTCCTCCTACAATGAGCAGTTCTTC.

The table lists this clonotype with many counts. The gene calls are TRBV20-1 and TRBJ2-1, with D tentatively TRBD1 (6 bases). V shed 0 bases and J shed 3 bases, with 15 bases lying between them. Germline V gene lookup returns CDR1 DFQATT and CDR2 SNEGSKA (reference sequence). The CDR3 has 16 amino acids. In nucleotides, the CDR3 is TGCAGTGCTAGAGACAGGGGAGCTATATACTACAATGAGCAGTTCTTC. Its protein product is CSARDRGAIYYNEQFF.

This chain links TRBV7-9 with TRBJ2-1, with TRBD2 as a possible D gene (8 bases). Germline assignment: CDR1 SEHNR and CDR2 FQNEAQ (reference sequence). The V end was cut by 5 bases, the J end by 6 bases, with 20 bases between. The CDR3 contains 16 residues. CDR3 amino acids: CASSPPGGRGANEQFF. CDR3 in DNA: TGTGCCAGCAGCCCGCCAGGGGGGCGGGGGGCCAATGAGCAGTTCTTC. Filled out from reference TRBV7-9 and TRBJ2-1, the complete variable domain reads DTGVSQNPRHKITKRGQNVTFRCDPISEHNRLYWYRQTLGQGPEFLTYFQNEAQLEKSRLLSDRFSAERPKGSFSTLEIQRTEQGDSAMYLCASSPPGGRGANEQFFGPGTRLTVL.

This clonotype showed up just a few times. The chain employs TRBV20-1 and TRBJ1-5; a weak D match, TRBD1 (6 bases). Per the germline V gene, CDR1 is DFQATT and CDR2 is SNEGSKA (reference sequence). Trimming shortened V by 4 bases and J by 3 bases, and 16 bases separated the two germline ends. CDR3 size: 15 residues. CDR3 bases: TGCAGTGCTAACAGGGCAACGGGGAACAATCAGCCCCAGCATTTT. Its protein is CSANRATGNNQPQHF.

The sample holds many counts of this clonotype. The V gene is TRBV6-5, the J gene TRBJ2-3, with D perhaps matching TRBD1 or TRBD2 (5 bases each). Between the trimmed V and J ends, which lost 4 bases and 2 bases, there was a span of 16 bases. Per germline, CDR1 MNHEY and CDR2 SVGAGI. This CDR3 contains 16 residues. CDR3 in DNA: TGTGCCAGCAGTTCAGGGACGGCGCTCTTCACAGATACGCAGTATTTT. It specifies CASSSGTALFTDTQYF.

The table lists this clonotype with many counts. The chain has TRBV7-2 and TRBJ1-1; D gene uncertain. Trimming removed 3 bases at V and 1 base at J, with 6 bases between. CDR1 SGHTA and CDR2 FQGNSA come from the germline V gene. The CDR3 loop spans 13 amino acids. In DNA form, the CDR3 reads TGTGCCAGCAGCTTGGTGGGGAACACTGAAGCTTTCTTT. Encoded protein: CASSLVGNTEAFF.

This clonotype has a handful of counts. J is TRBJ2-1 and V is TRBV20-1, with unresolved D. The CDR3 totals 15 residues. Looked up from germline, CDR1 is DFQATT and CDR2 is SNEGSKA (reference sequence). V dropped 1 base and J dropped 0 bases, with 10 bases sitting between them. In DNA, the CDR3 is TGCAGTGCTAGAGTTGCGCACCGCTCCTACAATGAGCAGTTCTTC. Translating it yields CSARVAHRSYNEQFF.

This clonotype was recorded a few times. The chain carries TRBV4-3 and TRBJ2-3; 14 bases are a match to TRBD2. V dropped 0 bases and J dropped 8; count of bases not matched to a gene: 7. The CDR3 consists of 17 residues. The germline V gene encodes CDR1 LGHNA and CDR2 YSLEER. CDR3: CASSQDGTSGRHVTQYF. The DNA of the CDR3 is TGCGCCAGCAGCCAAGATGGGACTAGCGGGAGACACGTTACGCAGTATTTT.

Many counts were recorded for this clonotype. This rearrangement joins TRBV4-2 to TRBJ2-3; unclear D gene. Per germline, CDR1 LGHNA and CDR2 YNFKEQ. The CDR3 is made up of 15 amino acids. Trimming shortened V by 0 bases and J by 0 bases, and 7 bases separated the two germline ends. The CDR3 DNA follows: TGTGCCAGCAGCCAAGATCAGGACAGCACAGATACGCAGTATTTT. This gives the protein CASSQDQDSTDTQYF.

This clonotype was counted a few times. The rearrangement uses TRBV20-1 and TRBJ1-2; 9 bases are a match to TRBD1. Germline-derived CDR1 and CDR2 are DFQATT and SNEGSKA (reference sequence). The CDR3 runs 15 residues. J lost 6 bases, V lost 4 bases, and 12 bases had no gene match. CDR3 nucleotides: TGCAGTGCTACTATCAACAGGGGGCTTGCAAATGGCTACACCTTC. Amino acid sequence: CSATINRGLANGYTF.

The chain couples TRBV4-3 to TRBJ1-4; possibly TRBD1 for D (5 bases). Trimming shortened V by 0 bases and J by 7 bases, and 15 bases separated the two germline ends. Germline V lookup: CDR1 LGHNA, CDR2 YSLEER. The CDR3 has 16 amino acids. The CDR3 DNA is TGCGCCAGCAGCCAAGATTGGGGGTCACGCGGTGAAAAACTGTTTTTT. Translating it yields CASSQDWGSRGEKLFF.

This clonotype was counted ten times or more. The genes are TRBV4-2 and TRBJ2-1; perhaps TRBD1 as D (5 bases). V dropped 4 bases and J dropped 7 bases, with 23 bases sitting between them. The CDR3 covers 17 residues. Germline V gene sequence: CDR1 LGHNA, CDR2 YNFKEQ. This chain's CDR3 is CASSPNKAGLVGNEQFF. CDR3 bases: TGTGCCAGCAGCCCCAACAAGGCAGGGTTGGTTGGTAATGAGCAGTTCTTC.